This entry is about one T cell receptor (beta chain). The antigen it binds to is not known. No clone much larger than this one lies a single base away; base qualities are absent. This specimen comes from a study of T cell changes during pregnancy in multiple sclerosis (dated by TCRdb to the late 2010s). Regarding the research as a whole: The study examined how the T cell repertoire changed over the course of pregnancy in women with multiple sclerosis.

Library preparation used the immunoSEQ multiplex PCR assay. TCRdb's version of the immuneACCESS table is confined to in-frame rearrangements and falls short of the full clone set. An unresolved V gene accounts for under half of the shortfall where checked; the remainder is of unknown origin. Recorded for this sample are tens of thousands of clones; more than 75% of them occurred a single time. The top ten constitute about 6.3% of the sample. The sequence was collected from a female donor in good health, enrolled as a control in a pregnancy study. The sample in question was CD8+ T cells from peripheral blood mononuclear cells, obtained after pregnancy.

The DNA is as follows: TGTGCCAGCAGTGGCGGGGCTAGCACAGATACGCAGTATTTT. This yields the protein CASSGGASTDTQYF. This receptor chain uses TRBV27 and TRBJ2-3, and the D gene may be TRBD2, 6 bases matching. CDR1 and CDR2, looked up from the germline V gene (reference sequence), are MNHEY and SMNVEV. Deletion took 5 bases off V and 0 bases off J, with a span of 9 bases between the germline ends. Measured from the cysteine to the phenylalanine, the CDR3 is 14 residues long. Only CDR3 DNA is held: 42 bases, read in frame from base 1.